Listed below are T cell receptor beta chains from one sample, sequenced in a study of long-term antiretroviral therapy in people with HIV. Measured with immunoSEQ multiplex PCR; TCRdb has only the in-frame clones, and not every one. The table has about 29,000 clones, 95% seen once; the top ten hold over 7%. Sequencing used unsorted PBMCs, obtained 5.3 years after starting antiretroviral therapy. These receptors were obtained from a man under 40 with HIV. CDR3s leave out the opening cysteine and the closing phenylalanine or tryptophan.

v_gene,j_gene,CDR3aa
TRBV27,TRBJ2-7,ASRLLAGGIYEQY
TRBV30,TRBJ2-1,ACLTGGHNEQF
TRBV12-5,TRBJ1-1,ASGLQVMNTEAF
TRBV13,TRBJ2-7,ASSVSSGGSYEQY
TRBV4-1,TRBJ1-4,ASSQIGLSNEKLF
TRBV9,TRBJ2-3,ASSLKRGPDTQY
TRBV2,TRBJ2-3,ASSSSPGLAAINPSTDTQY
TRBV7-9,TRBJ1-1,ASSPRGGPNTEAF
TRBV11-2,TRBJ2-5,ASSLTYQETQY
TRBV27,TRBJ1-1,ASNPQGNTEAF
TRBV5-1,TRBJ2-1,ASRFDGTSYGEQF
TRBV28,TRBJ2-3,ASSSSRTSGPTDTQY
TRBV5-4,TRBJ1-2,ASSLDSRHGYT
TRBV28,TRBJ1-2,ASSLGGTYGYT
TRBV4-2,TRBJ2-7,ASSQDTDRGSEQY